This TCR beta chain is drawn from a study of blood T cell repertoires in COVID-19. About the study: COVID-19 samples collected from the United States, Italy and Spain covered acute and convalescent phases.

Authors' analysis steps: Nucleated cell counts were estimated from reference gene primer amplification. The assay was immunoSEQ multiplex PCR, and TCRdb's table has in-frame clones only and misses some. V and J calls and clone size are given by that table; D and trimming were obtained from the DNA. The table lists around 130,000 clones, roughly 90% of them singletons. Participant ages covered 18 to 89 years across 20 to 25 US areas. Participants had their cohort set by participant-reported clinical history. The V and J ends lost 5 bases and 8 bases, in that order; junction bases with no gene match: 12. The CDR3 spans 15 residues. Germline-derived CDR1 and CDR2 are LNHDA and SQIVND (reference sequence).

Material for sequencing was PBMCs or T cells enriched from blood (not recorded which). The rearrangement joins TRBV19 to TRBJ2-4; 7 nucleotides agree with TRBD2. The clonotype originates from a woman in her 50s who had recovered from COVID-19. This chain's CDR3 is CASSRRHAGEYIQYF. Written as DNA, the CDR3 is TGTGCCAGTAGTCGACGACATGCGGGGGAGTACATTCAGTACTTC.